Following are 12 T cell receptor beta chains from one sample sequenced in a study of sequential checkpoint blockade in melanoma. Produced via immunoSEQ multiplex PCR; TCRdb's table is partial and in-frame only. The repertoire holds about 14,000 clones, 55% to 75% seen once, with roughly 34% in the top ten. As to treatment: randomized to nivolumab then ipilimumab (arm A) or the reverse (arm B). Specimen: CD8+ T cells sorted from blood (inferred from file names), collected from a patient given nivolumab and ipilimumab in sequence. Source of these receptors: a human donor with melanoma.

The chain is built from TRBV30 and TRBJ2-7; D is unclear. V was trimmed by 1 base and J by 5 bases, leaving 6 bases between them. This CDR3 spans 11 amino acids. Germline V CDR1 and CDR2: GTSNPN, SVGIG (reference sequence). CDR3 DNA: TGTGCCTGGAGTGATATCCACGAGCAGTACTTC. Encoded protein: CAWSDIHEQYF.

The chain has TRBV9 and TRBJ2-7; 11 nucleotides agree with TRBD1. CDR1 SGDLS and CDR2 YYNGEE come from the germline V gene. V trimming: 4 bases; J trimming: 7 bases; junction bases outside the gene matches: 7. The CDR3 contains 14 residues. CDR3 amino acids: CASSPRDRGGEQYF. CDR3 in DNA: TGTGCCAGCAGCCCCCGGGACAGGGGGGGTGAGCAGTACTTC.

This chain joins TRBV6-6 and TRBJ1-2; D is undetermined. Trimming left V 3 bases short and J 6 bases short, with 11 bases between. The germline gives CDR1 MNHNY, CDR2 SVGAGI (reference sequence). This CDR3 is 13 amino acids long. The CDR3 here is CASSYGRLDGYTF. In DNA, the CDR3 is TGTGCCAGCAGTTATGGCAGGTTAGATGGCTACACCTTC.

The V and J genes are TRBV27 and TRBJ2-1; TRBD1 agrees at 12 bases. Germline V gives CDR1 MNHEY, CDR2 SMNVEV (reference sequence). With 5 bases clipped from V and 7 bases from J, the junction kept 9 bases outside the gene matches. The CDR3 has 16 residues. The DNA of the CDR3 is TGTGCCAGCAGTCCAGGGGACAGGGGGCCAGTTAATGAGCAGTTCTTC. Encoded protein: CASSPGDRGPVNEQFF.

The V and J genes are TRBV29-1 and TRBJ2-1, with D possibly matching TRBD2 (5 bases). V gave up 8 bases and J gave up 1 base, with 12 bases separating them. The V gene's germline CDR1 is SQVTM and CDR2 ANQGSEA. The CDR3 runs to 13 residues. The CDR3 DNA follows: TGCAGCATGAAGACGGGGTCCTACAATGAGCAGTTCTTC. This sequence encodes CSMKTGSYNEQFF.

The chain links TRBV15 to TRBJ2-1; 8 positions match TRBD1. CDR1 and CDR2 from the germline V gene are LNHNV and YYDKDF (reference sequence). CDR3 size: 15 residues. V lost 4 bases, J lost 7 bases, and 9 bases stayed unmatched. DNA for the CDR3: TGTGCCACCAGCACGGACAGGGAAGGAAAAAATGAGCAGTTCTTC. Translation: CATSTDREGKNEQFF. Drawing the rest from reference TRBV15 and TRBJ2-1, the complete variable domain is DAMVIQNPRYQVTQFGKPVTLSCSQTLNHNVMYWYQQKSSQAPKLLFHYYDKDFNNEADTPDNFQSRRPNTSFCFLDIRSPGLGDTAMYLCATSTDREGKNEQFFGPGTRLTVL.

This chain connects TRBV10-3 to TRBJ2-5; D might be TRBD2 (5 bases). Deletions cut 6 bases from V and 2 bases from J, with 13 bases between. Germline CDR1 is ENHRY and CDR2 is SYGVKD. This CDR3 has 14 amino acids. CDR3 in amino acids: CAIREDSSQETQYF. CDR3 coding DNA: TGTGCCATCAGAGAGGACTCGTCACAAGAGACCCAGTACTTC.

This clone was counted only a few times. This chain connects TRBV5-4 to TRBJ2-6; the D is unclear. With 0 bases removed from V and 6 bases from J, the gap between germline ends came to 10 bases. Germline CDR1 is SGHNT and CDR2 is YYREEE (reference sequence). The length of the CDR3 is 15 residues. This chain's CDR3 is CASSLVTSEANVLTF. CDR3 sequence (DNA): TGTGCCAGCAGCTTGGTTACCAGTGAGGCCAACGTCCTGACTTTC.

The gene calls are TRBV10-3 and TRBJ1-2, with TRBD1 identical over 9 bases. Losses at the gene ends were 0 bases for V and 4 bases for J; bases not matched to a gene: 9. In germline, CDR1 is ENHRY, CDR2 SYGVKD. CDR3 size: 17 residues. CDR3 bases: TGTGCCATCAGTGAGTCAGTGGACAGGGGAATTCTCTATGGCTACACCTTC. Translating it yields CAISESVDRGILYGYTF.

The CDR3 DNA reads TGTGCCAGCAGCCCCGGGGGGGGATACACCGGGGAGCTGTTTTTT. Amino acid sequence: CASSPGGGYTGELFF. This chain connects TRBV6-4 to TRBJ2-2; the match to TRBD2 covers 8 bases. Trimming took 6 bases from V and 3 from J; bases not matched to a gene: 6. Germline CDR1 reads MRHNA; CDR2 reads SNTAGT. The CDR3 length is 15 residues.

By proportion, this clone is medium-sized. CDR3 bases: TGTGCCAGCAGCTTGTTATCCGGGACAGGGGTTGAAGCTTTCTTT. Translation gives CASSLLSGTGVEAFF. This chain links TRBV5-6 with TRBJ1-1; the match to TRBD1 covers 10 bases. The germline V gene encodes CDR1 SGHDT and CDR2 YYEEEE. Unmatched junction bases numbered 7, after V lost 1 base and J lost 7 bases. The CDR3 totals 15 residues.

This chain connects TRBV9 to TRBJ1-1; D unresolved. The V end was cut by 4 bases, the J end by 7 bases, with 14 bases between. The CDR3 length is 13 residues. Germline V gene lookup returns CDR1 SGDLS and CDR2 YYNGEE. CDR3 sequence (DNA): TGTGCCAGCAGCCCCGGACTGAAGGTTGAAGCTTTCTTT. It yields the protein CASSPGLKVEAFF.